The 23 T cell receptor beta chains reported below all come from one sample, sequenced in a study of blood T cell repertoires in COVID-19. Using immunoSEQ multiplex PCR, the repertoire was profiled, and TCRdb retains in-frame clones only, with some absent. Of around 470,000 clones listed, about 88% are singletons. The sample taken for sequencing was peripheral blood. The receptors were sampled from a man in his late teens or twenties with COVID-19, enrolled during active disease.

This clone was seen a single time. V is TRBV3-1 (or the pseudogene TRBV3-2) and J is TRBJ2-2, with TRBD2 matching 11 bases. Germline CDR1 is LGHDT and CDR2 is YNNKEL (reference sequence). CDR3 length: 17 residues. V was pared by 0 bases and J by 6 bases, with 6 bases of the junction left unmatched. DNA for the CDR3: TGTGCCAGCAGCCAAGATAAACTAGCGGGAGATTCCGGGGAGCTGTTTTTT. It specifies CASSQDKLAGDSGELFF.

CDR3 nucleotides: TGTGCCAGCAGCGACAACAGGGGGCTGGGAGCTTTCTTT. Protein product: CASSDNRGLGAFF. The genes are TRBV9 and TRBJ1-1; 9 bases are shared with TRBD1. Germline V gene sequence: CDR1 SGDLS, CDR2 YYNGEE. The CDR3 contains 13 residues. V shed 3 bases, J shed 10 bases, and the junction held 7 bases outside the gene matches. The full variable domain, completed using reference TRBV9 and TRBJ1-1, is DSGVTQTPKHLITATGQRVTLRCSPRSGDLSVYWYQQSLDQGLQFLIQYYNGEERAKGNILERFSAQQFPDLHSELNLSSLELGDSALYFCASSDNRGLGAFFGQGTRLTVV.

This clone showed up just once. This rearrangement joins TRBV11-3 to TRBJ2-1, with TRBD1 identical over 9 bases. CDR3 length equals 14 residues. The V and J ends lost 5 bases and 2 bases, in that order; junction bases with no gene match: 1. CDR1 and CDR2 (germline): SGHNT, YENEEA. CDR3 protein: CASSRQGAYNEQFF. CDR3 nucleotides: TGTGCCAGCAGCCGACAGGGGGCCTACAATGAGCAGTTCTTC.

The chain joins TRBV23-1 to TRBJ1-2; a possible D gene is TRBD1 (5 bases). TRBV23-1 is an ORF for which the function is uncertain. The V end was cut by 6 bases, the J end by 11 bases, with 34 bases between. The CDR3 has 18 amino acids. In nucleotides, the CDR3 is TGCGCCAGCAGAGTTGATGAGAGCGTCACAGGATCCATCCCTAAGTACACCTTC. Translation: CASRVDESVTGSIPKYTF.

The chain is built from TRBV5-4 and TRBJ2-5; 13 positions match TRBD2. Looked up from germline, CDR1 is SGHNT and CDR2 is YYREEE (reference sequence). V lost 4 bases to trimming and J lost 3 bases; unmatched junction nucleotides: 6. This CDR3 is built from 16 residues. The CDR3 protein is CASSPGLAGWKETQYF. CDR3 DNA sequence: TGTGCCAGCAGCCCGGGACTAGCGGGATGGAAAGAGACCCAGTACTTC.

This chain links TRBV27 with TRBJ2-4, with a possible D match to TRBD1 (8 bases). In germline, CDR1 is MNHEY, CDR2 SMNVEV (reference sequence). The CDR3 is 17 amino acids. Trimming removed 5 bases from V and 6 bases from J, with 23 bases in between. CDR3 nucleotide sequence: TGTGCCAGCAGTAGTGGGTCAACAGGGGGGGCAAGAAACATTCAGTACTTC. Residues: CASSSGSTGGARNIQYF.

This chain connects TRBV27 to TRBJ2-2; TRBD2 matches 9 bases. CDR3 length equals 15 residues. J lost 9 bases, V lost 4 bases, and 9 bases had no gene match. Germline lookup yields CDR1 MNHEY and CDR2 SMNVEV (reference sequence). CDR3 DNA: TGTGCCAGCAGTTGGGACCGCGCGGGGGGGAGGGAGCTGTTTTTT. It encodes CASSWDRAGGRELFF.

The chain recombines TRBV6-4 with TRBJ1-5; 7 bases align to TRBD1. The CDR3 is 13 residues long. V shed 5 bases and J 9 bases; nucleotides not matched to a gene: 7. Germline loops: CDR1 MRHNA, CDR2 SNTAGT. CDR3 sequence: CASSPLAGGPQHF. The DNA for the CDR3 is TGTGCCAGCAGTCCCCTCGCAGGGGGGCCCCAGCATTTT.

This clone was recorded a few times. The chain uses TRBV5-1 and TRBJ2-7; TRBD1 agrees at 10 bases. V lost 4 bases and J lost 5; bases outside the gene matches: 6. The CDR3 extends over 14 amino acids. CDR1 SGHRS and CDR2 YFSETQ come from the germline V gene. CDR3 DNA sequence: TGCGCCAGCAGCCCGGGACAGGGGAACCACGAGCAGTACTTC. Translated, it gives CASSPGQGNHEQYF.

The chain carries TRBV4-1 and TRBJ2-5, with 8 nucleotides matching TRBD2. The CDR3 is made up of 17 amino acids. V shed 0 bases and J 1 base; nucleotides not matched to a gene: 7. The V gene's germline CDR1 is MGHRA and CDR2 YSYEKL. This chain's CDR3 is CASSQEALGGGQETQYF. CDR3 nucleotides: TGCGCCAGCAGCCAAGAGGCCCTCGGGGGGGGCCAAGAGACCCAGTACTTC.

The chain has TRBV6-5 and TRBJ1-1; no definite D call. There are 13 residues in the CDR3. From germline, CDR1 is MNHEY and CDR2 SVGAGI. Trimming shortened V by 0 bases and J by 12 bases, and 14 bases separated the two germline ends. CDR3 residues: CASSYSKLRITFF. In DNA, the CDR3 is TGTGCCAGCAGTTACTCGAAATTGAGGATAACTTTCTTT.

This chain joins TRBV4-1 and TRBJ1-5; D is uncertain. Trimming took 3 bases from V and 6 from J, leaving 9 bases between them. Germline V gene sequence: CDR1 MGHRA, CDR2 YSYEKL. The CDR3 has 13 amino acids. DNA of the CDR3: TGCGCCAGCAGCCACTTGGGCTCTCAGCCCCAGCATTTT. The encoded protein is CASSHLGSQPQHF.

The chain has TRBV25-1 and TRBJ1-1, with 8 bases that match TRBD1. Germline V CDR1 and CDR2: MGHDK, SYGVNS. V lost 1 base and J lost 6; bases outside the gene matches: 13. The length of the CDR3 is 17 residues. The CDR3 bases are TGTGCCAGCAGTGAATGGGGGACAGGAGGGGGCCCGCCTGAAGCTTTCTTT. It specifies CASSEWGTGGGPPEAFF.

V gene TRBV19 combines with J gene TRBJ1-2; 9 bases line up with TRBD1. Per the germline V gene, CDR1 is LNHDA and CDR2 is SQIVND (reference sequence). CDR3 size: 17 residues. The J segment lost 0 bases and the V segment lost 3 bases, leaving 8 bases of the junction unmatched. The CDR3 DNA sequence: TGTGCCAGTAGTATCGACAGGGGGATGGGGGCTAACTATGGCTACACCTTC. Protein: CASSIDRGMGANYGYTF.

The J gene is TRBJ2-7, the V gene TRBV18, with TRBD2 as a possible D gene (6 bases). Germline CDR1 and CDR2: KGHSH and LQKENI. The length of the CDR3 is 15 residues. Trimming left V 6 bases short and J 2 bases short, with 17 bases between. CDR3 region: CASSPNRDSPYEQYF. CDR3 nucleotides: TGTGCCAGCTCTCCAAACCGGGACTCACCCTACGAGCAGTACTTC.

The chain carries TRBV2 and TRBJ2-5; unclear D gene. This CDR3 has 11 amino acids. Germline CDR1 and CDR2: SNHLY and FYNNEI. Trimming took 5 bases from V and 5 from J, leaving 6 bases between them. The CDR3 is CASSWLETQYF. The CDR3 bases are TGTGCCAGCAGTTGGCTGGAGACCCAGTACTTC.

This clone came up once. The genes are TRBV6-6 and TRBJ2-7; 9 positions agree with TRBD1. V shed 5 bases, J shed 7 bases, and the junction held 9 bases outside the gene matches. The CDR3 loop spans 14 amino acids. CDR1 and CDR2 (germline): MNHNY, SVGAGI (reference sequence). The CDR3 nucleotides are TGTGCCAGCAGTAGACCCTGGACAGGGGAAGAGCAGTACTTC. It yields the protein CASSRPWTGEEQYF.

The chain is built from TRBV11-3 and TRBJ2-5; TRBD1 agrees at 9 bases. After removal of 7 bases from V and 2 bases from J, the junction contained 8 bases not matched to a gene. Germline V gene data show CDR1 as SGHNT and CDR2 as YENEEA. This CDR3 is built from 15 residues. This CDR3 reads CASTPGQGFQETQYF. The CDR3 DNA reads as TGTGCCAGCACTCCGGGACAGGGCTTTCAAGAGACCCAGTACTTC.

J is TRBJ2-1 and V is TRBV19; D not resolved. CDR1 is LNHDA, CDR2 SQIVND, per germline (reference sequence). The CDR3 is made up of 14 amino acids. Trimming pared 2 bases from V and 2 bases from J, leaving 7 bases between. CDR3 sequence (DNA): TGTGCCAGTAGTATATCTGGAGCCTACAATGAGCAGTTCTTC. Translation gives CASSISGAYNEQFF.

V gene TRBV3-1 (or the pseudogene TRBV3-2) combines with J gene TRBJ2-7; the match to TRBD1 covers 8 bases. CDR1 is LGHDT, CDR2 YNNKEL, per germline (reference sequence). The CDR3 is 15 residues long. Unmatched junction bases numbered 9, after V lost 4 bases and J lost 4 bases. The CDR3 spells CASSLRGQGGYEQYF. DNA for the CDR3: TGTGCCAGCAGCCTCAGGGGGCAGGGGGGATACGAGCAGTACTTC.

The rearrangement links TRBV24-1 to TRBJ2-1; maybe TRBD2 (5 bases). The CDR3 extends over 17 amino acids. V was pared by 4 bases and J by 4 bases, with 19 bases between. Germline lookup yields CDR1 KGHDR and CDR2 SFDVKD. Here the CDR3 DNA reads TGTGCCACCAGTGACCTGATCAGTCCTAGGGAGTACAATGAGCAGTTCTTC. Amino acids: CATSDLISPREYNEQFF.

The rearrangement uses TRBV9 and TRBJ2-3; 7 bases match TRBD1. This CDR3 comprises 17 residues. Trimming took 5 bases from V and 2 from J; bases not matched to a gene: 14. Looked up from germline, CDR1 is SGDLS and CDR2 is YYNGEE. The CDR3 protein is CASSDFMGDRLTDTQYF. The CDR3 DNA follows: TGTGCCAGCAGTGATTTTATGGGGGACAGACTCACAGATACGCAGTATTTT.

The V call is TRBV19, the J call TRBJ1-1; D perhaps matches TRBD1 (5 bases). Germline V gives CDR1 LNHDA, CDR2 SQIVND (reference sequence). The CDR3 runs to 13 residues. V dropped 2 bases and J dropped 8 bases, with 12 bases sitting between them. CDR3 sequence reads: CASSIMGPSEAFF. The CDR3 nucleotides read TGTGCCAGTAGTATAATGGGGCCCTCCGAAGCTTTCTTT.